These 16 T cell receptor beta chains originate from one sample sequenced in a study of OX40 agonist ivuxolimab in advanced cancers. Method: immunoSEQ multiplex PCR; TCRdb's copy keeps in-frame clones and lacks some. The sample records tens of thousands of clones, 86% being singletons. The sample here was CD4+ or CD8+ T cells sorted from blood, taken in a trial of the OX40 agonist ivuxolimab. The receptors stem from an adult with an advanced solid tumor such as melanoma, head and neck, liver or kidney cancer.

The chain combines TRBV4-1 with TRBJ2-1, with 13 bases aligning to TRBD2. This CDR3 is 17 amino acids long. The ends lost 3 bases at V and 7 bases at J; junction bases unmatched: 9. Looked up from germline, CDR1 is MGHRA and CDR2 is YSYEKL. This CDR3 reads CASSHPAGTSGINEQFF. The CDR3 DNA is TGCGCCAGCAGCCATCCAGCCGGGACTAGCGGGATTAATGAGCAGTTCTTC.

This clone has only one observation. The chain links TRBV2 to TRBJ2-5, with 7 nucleotides matching TRBD1. This CDR3 is 12 amino acids long. V was pared by 8 bases and J by 7 bases, with 7 bases of the junction left unmatched. CDR1 and CDR2 from the germline V gene are SNHLY and FYNNEI. CDR3 residues: CASRQGEGTQYF. The CDR3 DNA sequence: TGTGCCAGCCGACAGGGAGAGGGGACCCAGTACTTC.

This clone was seen only once. The rearrangement uses TRBV5-8 and TRBJ1-5; D ambiguous. The ends were cut back, 0 bases at V and 6 bases at J, with 13 bases in the middle. The CDR3 is 15 amino acids. Germline V lookup: CDR1 SGHTS, CDR2 YDEGEE. The CDR3 loop is CASSLAAGSAQPQHF. In DNA form, the CDR3 reads TGTGCCAGCAGCTTGGCGGCGGGGTCAGCTCAGCCCCAGCATTTT.

The chain combines TRBV18 with TRBJ1-3, with no clear D. Trimming pared 5 bases from V and 0 bases from J, leaving 11 bases between. Germline V gives CDR1 KGHSH, CDR2 LQKENI. This CDR3 contains 15 residues. The CDR3 DNA sequence: TGTGCCAGCTCAAGAGCACAGTCCTCTGGAAACACCATATATTTT. It specifies CASSRAQSSGNTIYF. The full variable domain, in which reference TRBV18 and TRBJ1-3 provide the parts outside the CDR3, is NAGVMQNPRHLVRRRGQEARLRCSPMKGHSHVYWYRQLPEEGLKFMVYLQKENIIDESGMPKERFSAEFPKEGPSILRIQQVVRGDSAAYFCASSRAQSSGNTIYFGEGSWLTVV.

This chain joins TRBV9 and TRBJ2-1; the D gene is possibly TRBD1 (5 bases). The CDR3 loop spans 15 amino acids. The germline gives CDR1 SGDLS, CDR2 YYNGEE. V was shortened by 4 bases and J by 3 bases, with 14 bases between the two germline ends. The CDR3 region is CASSPGGALYNEQFF. For the CDR3, the DNA is TGTGCCAGCAGCCCAGGTGGGGCCCTCTACAATGAGCAGTTCTTC. The whole variable domain, remainder taken from reference TRBV9 and TRBJ2-1, is DSGVTQTPKHLITATGQRVTLRCSPRSGDLSVYWYQQSLDQGLQFLIQYYNGEERAKGNILERFSAQQFPDLHSELNLSSLELGDSALYFCASSPGGALYNEQFFGPGTRLTVL.

The chain is built from TRBV19 and TRBJ2-7; 11 positions match TRBD1. CDR3 length: 14 amino acids. CDR1 LNHDA and CDR2 SQIVND come from the germline V gene (reference sequence). With V trimmed by 7 bases and J by 2 bases, 4 bases remained unmatched. The DNA for the CDR3 is TGTGCCAGTATGGGACAGGGGGGCCCCTACGAGCAGTACTTC. It specifies CASMGQGGPYEQYF.

The V and J genes are TRBV27 and TRBJ2-7; 9 positions agree with TRBD2. The CDR3 is made up of 14 amino acids. Germline CDR1 and CDR2: MNHEY and SMNVEV (reference sequence). V was pared by 7 bases and J by 5 bases, with 9 bases of the junction left unmatched. The DNA for the CDR3 is TGTGCCAGCAAGTTCGCGGGAGGGTCCAACGAGCAGTACTTC. This translates into CASKFAGGSNEQYF.

This sequence joins TRBV21-1 and TRBJ1-1; the table assigns TRBD1, which was not confirmed against the DNA. TRBV21-1 is noted as a pseudogene. The CDR3 loop spans 19 amino acids. CDR3 loop: CASSKVLPRQGARNTEAFF. CDR3 in DNA: TGTGCCAGCAGCAAAGTCCTCCCGCGACAGGGGGCGAGGAACACTGAAGCTTTCTTT.

The chain is built from TRBV5-4 and TRBJ2-3, with 7 bases matching TRBD1. The CDR3 extends over 16 amino acids. The J segment lost 7 bases and the V segment lost 3 bases, leaving 14 bases of the junction unmatched. Germline lookup yields CDR1 SGHNT and CDR2 YYREEE (reference sequence). The CDR3, as DNA: TGTGCCAGCAGCTCGGCGACAGGGTCAAGGGCCCATACGCAGTATTTT. It specifies CASSSATGSRAHTQYF.

This clone turned up a few times. This rearrangement joins TRBV2 to TRBJ2-1; D call uncertain. Trimming took 7 bases from V and 5 from J, leaving 6 bases between them. Germline CDR1 reads SNHLY; CDR2 reads FYNNEI. The CDR3 covers 11 residues. As DNA, the CDR3 is TGTGCCAGCATGACACACAATGAGCAGTTCTTC. Residues: CASMTHNEQFF.

V and J are TRBV28 and TRBJ2-5; the D gene is possibly TRBD2 (5 bases). Deletions cut 4 bases from V and 4 bases from J, with 22 bases between. Germline V CDR1 and CDR2: MDHEN, SYDVKM. This CDR3 has 17 amino acids. The CDR3 DNA sequence: TGTGCCAGCAGTTCGGGGTCGGCCACCCGGCTAGGAGAGACCCAGTACTTC. It codes for CASSSGSATRLGETQYF.

By sample fraction, this clone is medium-sized. The rearrangement uses TRBV4-1 and TRBJ2-1; 7 nucleotides match TRBD1. Germline trimming cut 4 bases from V and 3 bases from J; bases unmatched to any gene: 0. The CDR3 totals 13 residues. Germline V gene data show CDR1 as MGHRA and CDR2 as YSYEKL. DNA of the CDR3: TGCGCCAGCAGCCGGGACAGCTACAATGAGCAGTTCTTC. This encodes CASSRDSYNEQFF.

This chain uses TRBV28 with TRBJ2-7; no clear D gene. The CDR3 loop spans 12 amino acids. V was shortened by 11 bases and J by 2 bases, with 13 bases between the two germline ends. The V gene's germline CDR1 is MDHEN and CDR2 SYDVKM. The CDR3 sequence: CAERPGPYEQYF. The DNA of the CDR3 is TGTGCCGAGAGGCCCGGTCCCTACGAGCAGTACTTC.

The chain carries TRBV6-5 and TRBJ2-7; maybe TRBD2 (6 bases). The germline V gene encodes CDR1 MNHEY and CDR2 SVGAGI. The CDR3 covers 14 residues. V lost 4 bases to trimming and J lost 3 bases, with 13 bases between them. The CDR3: CASSSATSRYEQYF. The CDR3 nucleotides are TGTGCCAGCAGTTCGGCGACTAGTCGCTACGAGCAGTACTTC.

This sequence joins TRBV2 and TRBJ2-2; 10 bases fit TRBD2. The CDR3 extends over 17 amino acids. Germline CDR1 reads SNHLY; CDR2 reads FYNNEI. The trim removed 3 bases at V and 8 bases at J, leaving 12 bases unmatched. The CDR3 loop reads CASSEGLAIHLIGELFF. The CDR3 DNA sequence: TGTGCCAGCAGTGAGGGACTAGCGATACATTTGATAGGGGAGCTGTTTTTT.

Relative to its sample, this clone is medium-sized. This CDR3 reads CASSPGTYTEAFF. For the CDR3, the DNA is TGTGCCAGCTCACCAGGGACATACACTGAAGCTTTCTTT. This chain uses TRBV18 with TRBJ1-1; D perhaps matches TRBD1 (6 bases). Per the germline V gene, CDR1 is KGHSH and CDR2 is LQKENI. V lost 2 bases and J lost 3, with 7 bases in between. The CDR3 runs to 13 residues.